The sample holds many counts of the clone carrying this T cell receptor beta chain. Its antigen is not known. The record originates from a study of T cells after yellow fever vaccination. Germline CDR1 reads MNHEY; CDR2 reads SVGAGI. J gave up 4 bases and V 5 bases, and 8 bases lay outside the gene matches. The CDR3 covers 14 residues. Broader study findings: High-abundance clonotypes from the bulk population could contaminate FACS-sorted repertoires. A faster peak, day 5 versus 15, was reached by the weaker secondary response.

Conversion of TCR transcripts into cDNA relied on 5'RACE template switching, which added a universal primer site and UMIs. TCRdb re-analysed the 5' RACE reads in MiXCR, keeping a single row per CDR3 protein. The sample records 500,000 to 650,000 distinct CDR3 sequences, approximately 16% being singletons. The sequence was collected from a man aged 18 to 29 who received the YFV17D yellow fever vaccine. The material sequenced was PBMCs, taken less than 6 days after the first yellow fever vaccination. The rearrangement uses TRBV6-5 and TRBJ2-7; 7 bases match TRBD1. CDR3: CASSPRQGGYEQYF. The CDR3 nucleotides are TGTGCCAGCAGTCCTCGACAGGGCGGGTACGAGCAGTACTTC.